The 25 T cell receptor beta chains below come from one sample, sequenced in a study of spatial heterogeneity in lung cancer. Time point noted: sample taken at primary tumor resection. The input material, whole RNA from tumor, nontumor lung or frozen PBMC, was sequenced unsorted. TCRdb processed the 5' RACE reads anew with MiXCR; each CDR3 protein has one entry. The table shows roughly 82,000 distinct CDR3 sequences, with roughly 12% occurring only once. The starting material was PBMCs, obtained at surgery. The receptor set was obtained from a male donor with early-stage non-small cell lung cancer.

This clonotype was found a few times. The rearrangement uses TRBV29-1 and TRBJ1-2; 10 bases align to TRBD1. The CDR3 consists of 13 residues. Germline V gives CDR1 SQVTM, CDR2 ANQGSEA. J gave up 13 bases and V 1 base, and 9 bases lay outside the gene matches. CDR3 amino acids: CSVEGTGGMDCTF. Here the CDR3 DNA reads TGCAGCGTTGAAGGGACAGGGGGAATGGACTGCACCTTC.

This CDR3 reads CASSPSDRAGEAFF. DNA for the CDR3: TGTGCCAGCTCACCCTCAGACAGGGCGGGTGAAGCTTTCTTT. This chain links TRBV18 with TRBJ1-1; 7 bases agree with TRBD1. The V and J ends lost 3 bases and 7 bases, in that order; junction bases with no gene match: 8. This CDR3 has 14 amino acids. The germline V gene encodes CDR1 KGHSH and CDR2 LQKENI.

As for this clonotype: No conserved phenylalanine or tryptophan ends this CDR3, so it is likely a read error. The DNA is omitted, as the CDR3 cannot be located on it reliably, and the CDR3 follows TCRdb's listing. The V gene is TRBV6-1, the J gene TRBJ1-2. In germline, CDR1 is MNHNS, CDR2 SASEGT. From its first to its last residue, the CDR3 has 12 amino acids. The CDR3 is CASSEADLFVRL.

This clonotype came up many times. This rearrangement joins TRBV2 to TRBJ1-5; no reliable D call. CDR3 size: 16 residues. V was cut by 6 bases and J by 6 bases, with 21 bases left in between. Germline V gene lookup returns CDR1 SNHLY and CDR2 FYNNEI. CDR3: CASSLGRDTQAQPQHF. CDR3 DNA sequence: TGTGCCAGCAGCCTAGGGCGCGACACGCAGGCTCAGCCCCAGCATTTT.

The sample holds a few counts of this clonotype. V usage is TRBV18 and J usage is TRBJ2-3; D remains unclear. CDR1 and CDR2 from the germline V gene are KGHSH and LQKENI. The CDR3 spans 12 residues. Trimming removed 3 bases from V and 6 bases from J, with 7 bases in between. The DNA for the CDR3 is TGTGCCAGCTCACCGTTCGGGGATACGCAGTATTTT. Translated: CASSPFGDTQYF.

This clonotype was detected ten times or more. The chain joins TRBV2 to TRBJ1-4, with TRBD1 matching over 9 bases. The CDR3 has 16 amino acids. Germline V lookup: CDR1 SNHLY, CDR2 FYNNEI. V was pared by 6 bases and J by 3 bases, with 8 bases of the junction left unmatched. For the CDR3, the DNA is TGTGCCAGCAGGAAGACAGGGGGGGTGGCTAATGAAAAACTGTTTTTT. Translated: CASRKTGGVANEKLFF. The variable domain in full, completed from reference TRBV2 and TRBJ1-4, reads EPEVTQTPSHQVTQMGQEVILRCVPISNHLYFYWYRQILGQKVEFLVSFYNNEISEKSEIFDDQFSVERPDGSNFTLKIRSTKLEDSAMYFCASRKTGGVANEKLFFGSGTQLSVL.

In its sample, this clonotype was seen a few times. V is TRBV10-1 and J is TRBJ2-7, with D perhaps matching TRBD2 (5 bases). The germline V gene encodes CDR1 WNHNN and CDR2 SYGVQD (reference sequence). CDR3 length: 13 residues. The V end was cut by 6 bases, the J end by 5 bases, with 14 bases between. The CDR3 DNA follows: TGCGCCAGCAGCCCAAGCGGAGTGAACGAGCAGTACTTC. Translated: CASSPSGVNEQYF.

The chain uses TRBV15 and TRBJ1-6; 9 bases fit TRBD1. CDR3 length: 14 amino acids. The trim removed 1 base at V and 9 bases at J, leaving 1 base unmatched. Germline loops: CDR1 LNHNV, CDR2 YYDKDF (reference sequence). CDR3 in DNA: TGTGCCACCAGCAGAGGACAGGGGGGTTCACCCCTCCACTTT. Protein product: CATSRGQGGSPLHF. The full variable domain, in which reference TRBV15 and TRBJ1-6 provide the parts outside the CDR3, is DAMVIQNPRYQVTQFGKPVTLSCSQTLNHNVMYWYQQKSSQAPKLLFHYYDKDFNNEADTPDNFQSRRPNTSFCFLDIRSPGLGDTAMYLCATSRGQGGSPLHFGNGTRLTVT.

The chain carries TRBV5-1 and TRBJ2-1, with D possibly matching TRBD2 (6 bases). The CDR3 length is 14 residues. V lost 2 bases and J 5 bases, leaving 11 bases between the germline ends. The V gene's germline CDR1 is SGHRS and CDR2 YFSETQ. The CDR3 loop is CASSFRRVNNEQFF. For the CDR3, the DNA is TGCGCCAGCAGCTTCAGGAGGGTCAACAATGAGCAGTTCTTC.

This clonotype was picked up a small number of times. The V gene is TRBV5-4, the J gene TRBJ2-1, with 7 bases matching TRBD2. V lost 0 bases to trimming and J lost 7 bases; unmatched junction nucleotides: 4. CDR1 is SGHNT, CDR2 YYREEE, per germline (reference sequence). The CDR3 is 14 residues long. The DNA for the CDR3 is TGTGCCAGCAGCTTGGCTCTAGCGGAAAATGAGCAGTTCTTC. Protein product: CASSLALAENEQFF.

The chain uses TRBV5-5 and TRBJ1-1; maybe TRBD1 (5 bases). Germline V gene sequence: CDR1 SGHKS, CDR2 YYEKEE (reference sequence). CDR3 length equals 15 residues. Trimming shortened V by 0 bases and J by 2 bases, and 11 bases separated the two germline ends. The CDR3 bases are TGTGCCAGCAGCTTGGCCACAGGTACAAACACTGAAGCTTTCTTT. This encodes CASSLATGTNTEAFF.

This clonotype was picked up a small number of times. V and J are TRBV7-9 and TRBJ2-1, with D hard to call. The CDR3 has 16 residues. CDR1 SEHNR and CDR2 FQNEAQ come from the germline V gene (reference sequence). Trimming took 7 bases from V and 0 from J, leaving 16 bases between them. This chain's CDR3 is CASTGSGPGSYNEQFF. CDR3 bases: TGTGCCAGCACCGGTTCCGGGCCTGGCTCCTACAATGAGCAGTTCTTC. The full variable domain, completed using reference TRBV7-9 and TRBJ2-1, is DTGVSQNPRHKITKRGQNVTFRCDPISEHNRLYWYRQTLGQGPEFLTYFQNEAQLEKSRLLSDRFSAERPKGSFSTLEIQRTEQGDSAMYLCASTGSGPGSYNEQFFGPGTRLTVL.

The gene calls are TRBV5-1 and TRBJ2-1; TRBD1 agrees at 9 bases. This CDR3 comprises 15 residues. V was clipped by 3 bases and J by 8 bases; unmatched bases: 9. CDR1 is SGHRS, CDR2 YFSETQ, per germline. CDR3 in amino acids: CASSSPGQGYDEQFF. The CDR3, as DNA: TGCGCCAGCAGCTCACCGGGACAGGGTTATGATGAGCAGTTCTTC.

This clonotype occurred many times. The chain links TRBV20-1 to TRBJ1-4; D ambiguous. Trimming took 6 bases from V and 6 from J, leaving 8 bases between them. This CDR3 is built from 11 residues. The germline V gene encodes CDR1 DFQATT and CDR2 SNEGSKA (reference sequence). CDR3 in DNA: TGCAGTGCCGAGAGCCATGAAAAACTGTTTTTT. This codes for CSAESHEKLFF.

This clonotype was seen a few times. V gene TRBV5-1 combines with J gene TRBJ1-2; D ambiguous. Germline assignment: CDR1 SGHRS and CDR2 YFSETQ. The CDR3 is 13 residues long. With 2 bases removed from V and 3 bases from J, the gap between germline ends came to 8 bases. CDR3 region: CASSFPSDYGYTF. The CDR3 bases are TGCGCCAGCAGCTTTCCATCAGACTATGGCTACACCTTC.

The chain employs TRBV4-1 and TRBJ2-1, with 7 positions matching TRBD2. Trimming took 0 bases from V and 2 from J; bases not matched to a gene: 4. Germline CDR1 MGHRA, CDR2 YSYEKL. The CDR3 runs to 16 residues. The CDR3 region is CASSQEGGYTYNEQFF. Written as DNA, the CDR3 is TGCGCCAGCAGCCAAGAGGGGGGGTACACCTACAATGAGCAGTTCTTC.

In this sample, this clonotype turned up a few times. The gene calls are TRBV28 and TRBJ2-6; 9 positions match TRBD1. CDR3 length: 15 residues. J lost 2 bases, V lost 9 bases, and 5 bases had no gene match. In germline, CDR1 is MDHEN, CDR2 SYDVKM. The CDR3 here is CASNTGGAGANVLTF. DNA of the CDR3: TGTGCCAGTAACACAGGGGGCGCTGGGGCCAACGTCCTGACTTTC.

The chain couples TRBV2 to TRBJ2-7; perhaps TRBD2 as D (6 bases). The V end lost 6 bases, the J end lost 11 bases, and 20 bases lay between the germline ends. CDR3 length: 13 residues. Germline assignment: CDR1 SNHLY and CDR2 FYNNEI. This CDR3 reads CASRPGLTSTEYF. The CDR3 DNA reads TGTGCCAGCAGACCAGGGCTGACTAGTACGGAGTACTTC.

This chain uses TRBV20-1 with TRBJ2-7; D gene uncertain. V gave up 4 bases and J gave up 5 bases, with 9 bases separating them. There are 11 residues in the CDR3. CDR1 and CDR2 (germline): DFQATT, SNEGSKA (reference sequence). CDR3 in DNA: TGCAGTGCTAATCGTGCGGACGAGCAGTACTTC. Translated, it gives CSANRADEQYF.

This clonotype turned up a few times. The CDR3 protein is CASSSQGAVETQYF. CDR3 nucleotide sequence: TGTGCCAGCAGCTCACAGGGGGCCGTAGAGACCCAGTACTTC. The genes are TRBV7-2 and TRBJ2-5, with TRBD1 matching 9 bases. In germline, CDR1 is SGHTA, CDR2 FQGNSA. V dropped 4 bases and J dropped 4; count of bases not matched to a gene: 4. The CDR3 runs 14 residues.

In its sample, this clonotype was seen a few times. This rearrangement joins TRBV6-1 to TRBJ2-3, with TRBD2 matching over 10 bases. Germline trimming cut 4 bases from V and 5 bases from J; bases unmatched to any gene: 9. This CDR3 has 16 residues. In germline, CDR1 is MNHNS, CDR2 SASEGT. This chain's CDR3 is CASSGEQRGGRDTQYF. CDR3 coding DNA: TGTGCCAGCAGTGGGGAGCAGCGGGGGGGCAGAGATACGCAGTATTTT.

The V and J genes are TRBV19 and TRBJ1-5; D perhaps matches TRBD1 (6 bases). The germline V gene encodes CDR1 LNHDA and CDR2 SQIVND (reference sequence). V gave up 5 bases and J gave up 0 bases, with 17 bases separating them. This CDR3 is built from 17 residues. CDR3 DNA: TGTGCCAGTAGTGCCCCCGGACAGACGACTAGCAATCAGCCCCAGCATTTT. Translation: CASSAPGQTTSNQPQHF.

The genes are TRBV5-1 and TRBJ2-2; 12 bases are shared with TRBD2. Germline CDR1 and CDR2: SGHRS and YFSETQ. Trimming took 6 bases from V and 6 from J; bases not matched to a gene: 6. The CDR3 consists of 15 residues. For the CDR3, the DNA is TGCGCCAGCACCTCTAGCGGGAGGGCCTCCGGGGAGCTGTTTTTT. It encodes CASTSSGRASGELFF.

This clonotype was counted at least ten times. The CDR3 coding sequence is TGTGCCAGCAGCCCTCGCGGCCAGGATTATGGCTACACCTTC. Translating it yields CASSPRGQDYGYTF. The rearrangement links TRBV9 to TRBJ1-2; D is ambiguous. Germline V gene data show CDR1 as SGDLS and CDR2 as YYNGEE. V was pared by 4 bases and J by 5 bases, with 15 bases between. CDR3 length: 14 amino acids.

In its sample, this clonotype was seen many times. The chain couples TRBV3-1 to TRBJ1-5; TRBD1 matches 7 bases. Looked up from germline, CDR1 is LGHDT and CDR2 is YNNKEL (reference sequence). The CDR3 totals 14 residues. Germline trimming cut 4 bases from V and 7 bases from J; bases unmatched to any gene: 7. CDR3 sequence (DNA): TGTGCCAGCAGCCCGACAGGGCCGAACCAGCCCCAGCATTTT. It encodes CASSPTGPNQPQHF.